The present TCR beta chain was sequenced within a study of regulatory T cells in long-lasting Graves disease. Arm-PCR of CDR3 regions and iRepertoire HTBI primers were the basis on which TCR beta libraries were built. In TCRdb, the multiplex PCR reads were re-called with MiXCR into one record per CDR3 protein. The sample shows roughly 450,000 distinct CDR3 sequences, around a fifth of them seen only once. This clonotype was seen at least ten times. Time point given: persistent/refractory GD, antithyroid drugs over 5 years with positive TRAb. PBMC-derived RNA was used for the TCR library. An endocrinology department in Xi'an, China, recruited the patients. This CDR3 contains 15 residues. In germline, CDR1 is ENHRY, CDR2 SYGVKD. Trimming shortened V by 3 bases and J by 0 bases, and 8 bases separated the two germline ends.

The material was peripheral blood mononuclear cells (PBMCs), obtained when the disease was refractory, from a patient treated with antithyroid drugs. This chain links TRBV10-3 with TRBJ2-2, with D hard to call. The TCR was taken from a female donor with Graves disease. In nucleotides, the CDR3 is TGTGCCATCAGTGAAGGGCAGACGAACACCGGGGAGCTGTTTTTT. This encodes CAISEGQTNTGELFF.